This T cell receptor beta chain was obtained from a study of monozygotic twins with inflammatory bowel disease. CDR1 and CDR2 (germline): SGHVS, FQNEAQ. The CDR3 covers 14 residues. Study findings and constraints: Researchers report that IBD patients shared fewer clonotypes with others than healthy twins, especially amid disease activity. No single strong signal or clonotype associated with IBD was supported.

A remark on this clonotype: The target antigen is unknown.

For every sample, eight separate reactions were used to make cDNA. TCRdb reprocessed the 5' RACE reads and stores each CDR3 protein as one record, lacking DNA. The record lists roughly 90,000 distinct CDR3 sequences, of which the ten most abundant hold roughly 7%. The sequenced sample consisted of blood. This sequence joins TRBV7-8 and TRBJ2-7; the TCRdb call, TRBD1, lacks DNA for checking. This TCR derives from a human donor with ulcerative colitis or Crohn's disease, or a healthy co-twin of an affected twin (not recorded which). CDR3 sequence: CASSRGQYSYEQYF.